This TCR beta chain was sequenced in a study of human T cells and chemical hapten exposure. TCRdb re-called the RACE reads with MiXCR, one entry per CDR3 protein. The table has roughly 88,000 distinct CDR3 sequences, roughly 9.1% seen once; the top ten hold roughly 3.5%. The germline CDR1 and CDR2 sequences are MNHEY and SVGEGT. This CDR3 is 16 amino acids long. V was trimmed by 6 bases and J by 2 bases, leaving 14 bases between them. The time point here: pre-sensitization, week 0. Treatment specified: therapeutic diphenylcyclopropenone sensitization with weekly scalp DPC. The clonotype was recovered from a middle-aged woman with alopecia areata. Some clones in this sample may be carry-over from other donors' samples. The material was whole blood, obtained in connection with sensitization to the hapten diphenylcyclopropenone (DPC). This sequence joins TRBV6-2 or TRBV6-3 and TRBJ2-6; D is ambiguous. The CDR3 DNA reads as TGTGCCAGCAGGAACGATATACCCGCTGGGGCCAACGTCCTGACTTTC. Translated, it gives CASRNDIPAGANVLTF.